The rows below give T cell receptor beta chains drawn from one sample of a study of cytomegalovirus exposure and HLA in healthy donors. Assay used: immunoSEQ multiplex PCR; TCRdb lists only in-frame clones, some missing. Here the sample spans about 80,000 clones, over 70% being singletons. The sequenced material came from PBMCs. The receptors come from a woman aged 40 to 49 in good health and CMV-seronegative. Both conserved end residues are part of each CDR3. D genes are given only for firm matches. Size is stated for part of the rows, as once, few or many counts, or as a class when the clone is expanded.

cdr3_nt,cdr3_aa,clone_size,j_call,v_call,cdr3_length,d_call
TGTGCCAGCAGTTTATCGAGCGGGAGGGTCCGTGAGCAGTTCTTC,CASSLSSGRVREQFF,NA,TRBJ2-1,TRBV27,15,TRBD2
TGTGCCAGCAGCCTAGGGGGAGGGCTAGCGATGGGCACCGGGGAGCTGTTTTTT,CASSLGGGLAMGTGELFF,few,TRBJ2-2,TRBV9,18,NA
TGTGCCACGGGGGGGCAGGGTATCCAAGAGACCCAGTACTTC,CATGGQGIQETQYF,NA,TRBJ2-5,TRBV6-5,14,TRBD2
TGTGCCAGCAGTTACCCAGGGAATGAGCAGTTCTTC,CASSYPGNEQFF,NA,TRBJ2-1,TRBV6-5,12,NA
TGTGCCAGCAGCCTCGACAGGGGAACTGAAGCTTTCTTT,CASSLDRGTEAFF,NA,TRBJ1-1,TRBV11-2,13,TRBD1
TGTGCCAGCATTTCGGGGGGAAATCAAGAGACCCAGTACTTC,CASISGGNQETQYF,NA,TRBJ2-5,TRBV6-6,14,TRBD2
TGTGCCAGCAGCCAGAGGCCTCATGGCTACACCTTC,CASSQRPHGYTF,NA,TRBJ1-2,TRBV7-9,12,NA
TGTGCCAGCAGTTACTCGGGACAACCGAACTATGGCTACACCTTC,CASSYSGQPNYGYTF,NA,TRBJ1-2,TRBV6-5,15,NA
TGTGCCAGCAGCACCCGGACTCGCACAGATACGCAGTATTTT,CASSTRTRTDTQYF,NA,TRBJ2-3,TRBV11-1,14,NA
TGCGCCAGCAGTCTTTCTCCGGGACTTCCGACCTACGAGCAGTACTTC,CASSLSPGLPTYEQYF,NA,TRBJ2-7,TRBV23-1,16,NA
TGTGCCAGCAGTTCCCCGGGACAGCCAACCAATGAGCAGTTCTTC,CASSSPGQPTNEQFF,few,TRBJ2-1,TRBV28,15,TRBD1
TGTGCCAGCAGTTCACTAGCGGGCAGAGAGACCCAGTACTTC,CASSSLAGRETQYF,NA,TRBJ2-5,TRBV27,14,TRBD2
TGTGCCAGCTCACCCGAGACTACTTCACCCCTCCACTTT,CASSPETTSPLHF,NA,TRBJ1-6,TRBV18,13,NA
TGTGCCAGCAGCATCCGGGACACCGAGACCCAGTACTTC,CASSIRDTETQYF,NA,TRBJ2-5,TRBV7-9,13,NA
TGTGCCAGCGTGTCCTCGAACACTGAAGCTTTCTTT,CASVSSNTEAFF,NA,TRBJ1-1,TRBV2,12,NA
TGTGCCAGCAGCTCAAGCGGGATATACAATGAGCAGTTCTTC,CASSSSGIYNEQFF,once,TRBJ2-1,TRBV7-6,14,TRBD2
TGTGCCAGCAGATTCTACGGTGCAACTAATGAAAAACTGTTTTTT,CASRFYGATNEKLFF,NA,TRBJ1-4,TRBV27,15,NA
TGTGCCAGCAGTGAACGCGGCACAACTGAAGCTTTCTTT,CASSERGTTEAFF,NA,TRBJ1-1,TRBV2,13,NA
TGTGCCAGCAGTTCCTCAGACAGGGTTCGCAATCAGCCCCAGCATTTT,CASSSSDRVRNQPQHF,once,TRBJ1-5,TRBV27,16,TRBD1
TGTGCCAGCACCCTGGTAACAGGGGCTTACTATGGCTACACCTTC,CASTLVTGAYYGYTF,NA,TRBJ1-2,TRBV6-5,15,TRBD1
TGTGCCAGCAGGACAGGGGCAACAGCCGGTGAAGCTTTCTTT,CASRTGATAGEAFF,NA,TRBJ1-1,TRBV5-5,14,TRBD1
TGTGCCAGCAGCTCCCATCTAGCGGGAGAGGGTAATGAGCAGTTCTTC,CASSSHLAGEGNEQFF,NA,TRBJ2-1,TRBV4-2,16,TRBD2
TGTGCCAGCAGCTTAGACGGGACAGGGGCTCAGCCCCAGCATTTT,CASSLDGTGAQPQHF,NA,TRBJ1-5,TRBV7-2,15,TRBD1
TGTGCCAGCAGTGAAAGGGGCTTGAGCTCCTACAATGAGCAGTTCTTC,CASSERGLSSYNEQFF,NA,TRBJ2-1,TRBV2,16,NA
TGTGCCAGCAGAGAACTGACAGGAAAGAACACTGAAGCTTTCTTT,CASRELTGKNTEAFF,NA,TRBJ1-1,TRBV25-1,15,NA
TGTGCCAGCAGGACAACGGGACTAGCGGGATCATTCGATACGCAGTATTTT,CASRTTGLAGSFDTQYF,NA,TRBJ2-3,TRBV27,17,TRBD2
TGTGCCAGCAGCTTAGCGCTCGGGAGGGATCGAAAGAACACTGAAGCTTTCTTT,CASSLALGRDRKNTEAFF,few,TRBJ1-1,TRBV7-9,18,NA
TGCGCCAGCAGCCCACGGGCTAGCTCGGACACCGGGGAGCTGTTTTTT,CASSPRASSDTGELFF,NA,TRBJ2-2,TRBV5-1,16,NA
TGTGCCAGCACCTTCAAGGAGGGGGAGCTGTTTTTT,CASTFKEGELFF,NA,TRBJ2-2,TRBV6-6,12,NA
TGTGCCTGGGACCGGGACAGGGGTCACAATGAGCAGTTCTTC,CAWDRDRGHNEQFF,NA,TRBJ2-1,TRBV30,14,TRBD1
TGTGCCAGCAGCCCAGGGGGCGGTGATGAAAAACTGTTTTTT,CASSPGGGDEKLFF,few,TRBJ1-4,TRBV7-9,14,TRBD1
TGTGCCTGGAGTGAAGACAGGGGGTTTGAAGCTTTCTTT,CAWSEDRGFEAFF,NA,TRBJ1-1,TRBV30,13,TRBD1
TGTGCCAGCAGTTTACAGCGAGTCTATGGCTACACCTTC,CASSLQRVYGYTF,NA,TRBJ1-2,TRBV28,13,NA
TGTGCCAGCAGCTTGGAGGGGAACAATTCACCCCTCCACTTT,CASSLEGNNSPLHF,NA,TRBJ1-6,TRBV5-4,14,NA
TGTGCCAGCAGCGGACTACCAAACTCCTACGAGCAGTACTTC,CASSGLPNSYEQYF,NA,TRBJ2-7,TRBV5-5,14,NA
TGTGCCAGCAGCTTAGCTTTGGCTCGACAGGCGATCTCTGGAAACACCATATATTTT,CASSLALARQAISGNTIYF,NA,TRBJ1-3,TRBV7-6,19,NA
TGTGCCAGCAGTCCGGACAGGAACTATGGCTACACCTTC,CASSPDRNYGYTF,NA,TRBJ1-2,TRBV25-1,13,TRBD1
TGTGCCAGCAGTGAAGCTTTACAGGGCGGCCAGCCCCAGCATTTT,CASSEALQGGQPQHF,NA,TRBJ1-5,TRBV6-1,15,NA
TGTGCCAGCAGAAGACTAGCGGGGGCCTACAATGAGCAGTTCTTC,CASRRLAGAYNEQFF,NA,TRBJ2-1,TRBV6-5,15,TRBD2
TGTGCCAGCAGAGAGGACAGGTCCTATAATTCACCCCTCCACTTT,CASREDRSYNSPLHF,NA,TRBJ1-6,TRBV6-1,15,TRBD1
TGTGCCTGGAGTGGGATGACAGGGGTCCGCAATCAGCCCCAGCATTTT,CAWSGMTGVRNQPQHF,NA,TRBJ1-5,TRBV30,16,TRBD1
TGTGCCAGCAGTCATCGACTAGACGGCACAGATACGCAGTATTTT,CASSHRLDGTDTQYF,NA,TRBJ2-3,TRBV7-3,15,NA
TGTGCCAGCAGTCGGGAGAACACTGAAGCTTTCTTT,CASSRENTEAFF,NA,TRBJ1-1,TRBV6-5,12,NA
TGTGCCAGCGGGAAACTAGCGGGAGAGGGTGAGCAGTTCTTC,CASGKLAGEGEQFF,once,TRBJ2-1,TRBV6-6,14,TRBD2
TGTGCCAGTAGTATAGATCGGGGACATCGCACAGATACGCAGTATTTT,CASSIDRGHRTDTQYF,NA,TRBJ2-3,TRBV19,16,NA
TGTGCCAGCAGCTTGGTAGCAGGGAAGCAAGAAGCTTTCTTT,CASSLVAGKQEAFF,NA,TRBJ1-1,TRBV5-4,14,NA
TGTGCCAGCTCACCACGTGCTGTGACAGTCCAAGAGACCCAGTACTTC,CASSPRAVTVQETQYF,NA,TRBJ2-5,TRBV18,16,NA
TGTGCCTGGAGTAAGTTTGGAGGGGCCCAGTACTTC,CAWSKFGGAQYF,NA,TRBJ2-5,TRBV30,12,NA
TGCGCCAGCAGCCAATTTGGAGCGGGGGACACCTACAATGAGCAGTTCTTC,CASSQFGAGDTYNEQFF,once,TRBJ2-1,TRBV4-1,17,TRBD2
TGTGCCAGCAGTGAGGGACAGGTAGTCTACGAGCAGTACTTC,CASSEGQVVYEQYF,NA,TRBJ2-7,TRBV6-5,14,TRBD1
TGCAGCGTTGAAGCACAGGGGGGGGGAAAACTGTTTTTT,CSVEAQGGGKLFF,NA,TRBJ1-4,TRBV29-1,13,TRBD1
TGTGCCAGCAGCGTAGAGGGACTAGCGGCAGATACGCAGTATTTT,CASSVEGLAADTQYF,once,TRBJ2-3,TRBV9,15,TRBD2
TGCGCCAGCAAAAGCGGGGGGCAAGAGACCCAGTACTTC,CASKSGGQETQYF,NA,TRBJ2-5,TRBV5-1,13,TRBD2
TGCAGCGTCCGGGACACAACAACTAATGAAAAACTGTTTTTT,CSVRDTTTNEKLFF,NA,TRBJ1-4,TRBV29-1,14,NA
TGTGCCAGCAGTTTATGGGGGGGACAGGGGCTTAGGGATACGCAGTATTTT,CASSLWGGQGLRDTQYF,few,TRBJ2-3,TRBV28,17,TRBD1